The 3 T cell receptor beta chains presented below share a single source sample, sequenced in a study of blood T cell repertoires in COVID-19. The table came from immunoSEQ multiplex PCR; TCRdb's copy has only in-frame clones and leaves some out. The data contain about 81,000 clones, almost 90% of them singletons. The sequencing sample was made of peripheral blood. All receptors come from a woman aged 80 or over with acute or convalescent COVID-19.

As for this clone: The sample has other DNA sequences that encode this CDR3 too. V usage is TRBV5-4 and J usage is TRBJ1-1, with a weak D call TRBD1 (5 bases). The CDR3 length is 13 residues. Germline loops: CDR1 SGHNT, CDR2 YYREEE (reference sequence). V was pared by 2 bases and J by 1 base, with 6 bases between. The CDR3 loop is CASSFDRNTEAFF. Here the CDR3 DNA reads TGTGCCAGCAGCTTCGACAGGAACACTGAAGCTTTCTTT.

About this clone itself: Its ends do not fully match the called genes, so a read error is possible. CDR3 sequence (DNA): TGCGCCAGCAGCGGACAGGCTATGGGGAACGCCGGGGAGCTGTTTTTT. Amino acid sequence: CASSGQAMGNAGELFF. The chain carries TRBV5-1 and TRBJ2-2, with TRBD1 identical over 7 bases. The CDR3 spans 16 residues. CDR1 and CDR2 (germline): SGHRS, YFSETQ.

This chain connects TRBV5-4 to TRBJ1-2, with 7 bases identical to TRBD1. The CDR3 has 14 amino acids. Germline CDR1 SGHNT, CDR2 YYREEE (reference sequence). J lost 6 bases, V lost 4 bases, and 9 bases had no gene match. This chain's CDR3 is CASSDAGQVDGYTF. CDR3 sequence (DNA): TGTGCCAGCAGCGACGCAGGACAGGTGGATGGCTACACCTTC.